Given below is one TCR beta chain in context. Its matching antigen is unknown. The record originates from a study of T cell responses to AZD1222 COVID-19 vaccine. About the research overall: The study pooled second doses at about 4 or about 12 weeks. Study-wide results and caveats: Only a handful of AZD1222 recipients were seropositive at baseline. Mostly white British, mostly female donors; authors suggested clonal diversity may be underestimated. No repertoire was sampled before or during the peak T cell response, only after it.

Generated by immunoSEQ multiplex PCR, the TCRdb table keeps only in-frame clones and is missing some. The sample lists around 91,000 clones, about 88% seen once, with over 15% in the top ten. V was pared by 3 bases and J by 4 bases, with 15 bases between. This CDR3 contains 16 residues. Germline V CDR1 and CDR2: LGHNA, YSLEER. The V and J genes are TRBV4-3 and TRBJ2-2, with D perhaps matching TRBD2 (5 bases). The receptor was isolated from an adult in good health. Sequenced material: peripheral blood, taken on day 0 of AZD1222 vaccination. The CDR3 DNA sequence: TGCGCCAGCAGCCAGGAGGCGCGGTGGGGCACCGGGGAGCTGTTTTTT. Translation: CASSQEARWGTGELFF.